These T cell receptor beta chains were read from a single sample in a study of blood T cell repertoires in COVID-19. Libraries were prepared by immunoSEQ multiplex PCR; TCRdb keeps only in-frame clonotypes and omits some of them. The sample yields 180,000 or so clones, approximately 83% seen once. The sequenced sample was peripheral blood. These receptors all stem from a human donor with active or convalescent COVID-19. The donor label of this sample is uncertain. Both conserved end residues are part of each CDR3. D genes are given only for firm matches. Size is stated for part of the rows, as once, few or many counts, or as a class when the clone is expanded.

CDR3nt: TGTGCCAGCAGCTTAAATCAAGGGGAGGGTGGCTACACCTTC; CDR3aa: CASSLNQGEGGYTF; j_gene: TRBJ1-2; v_gene: TRBV7-2; d_gene: -; abundance: -
CDR3nt: TGTGCCAGCAGCCCGGACATGTCCTACGAGCAGTACTTC; CDR3aa: CASSPDMSYEQYF; j_gene: TRBJ2-7; v_gene: TRBV9; d_gene: -; abundance: -
CDR3nt: TGTGCCAGTAGTACACTAGCGGGAGAGTGGGATTACAATGAGCAGTTCTTC; CDR3aa: CASSTLAGEWDYNEQFF; j_gene: TRBJ2-1; v_gene: TRBV19; d_gene: TRBD2; abundance: -
CDR3nt: TGTGCCAGCAGTGGGACAGCGTCTAGAAACACCATATATTTT; CDR3aa: CASSGTASRNTIYF; j_gene: TRBJ1-3; v_gene: TRBV25-1; d_gene: -; abundance: -
CDR3nt: TGCGCCAGCAGTGAGTCTCGGGGGACCCAGTACTTC; CDR3aa: CASSESRGTQYF; j_gene: TRBJ2-5; v_gene: TRBV10-2; d_gene: -; abundance: -
CDR3nt: TGTGCCAGCAGCCACCTAGGTGGTAGCGGACGCACAGATACGCAGTATTTT; CDR3aa: CASSHLGGSGRTDTQYF; j_gene: TRBJ2-3; v_gene: TRBV14; d_gene: -; abundance: -
CDR3nt: TGTGCCAGCAGCTGGCAGGGGCTAGCGGAGACCTTCTTC; CDR3aa: CASSWQGLAETFF; j_gene: TRBJ2-7; v_gene: TRBV5-6; d_gene: -; abundance: -
CDR3nt: TGTGCCAGCAGCCTCCCAGGGGTCTCTGGCTACACCTTC; CDR3aa: CASSLPGVSGYTF; j_gene: TRBJ1-2; v_gene: TRBV3-1/TRBV3-2; d_gene: -; abundance: -
CDR3nt: TGTGCCAGCAGCTTCCCAGGGCGACACAATGAGCAGTTCTTC; CDR3aa: CASSFPGRHNEQFF; j_gene: TRBJ2-1; v_gene: TRBV5-6; d_gene: -; abundance: -
CDR3nt: TGTGCCAGCAGCCAGGGGGCGGGAAACATTCAGTACTTC; CDR3aa: CASSQGAGNIQYF; j_gene: TRBJ2-4; v_gene: TRBV7-9; d_gene: TRBD1; abundance: -
CDR3nt: TGTGCCATCAGTGAGGCGGGGGCTTACCAAGAGACCCAGTACTTC; CDR3aa: CAISEAGAYQETQYF; j_gene: TRBJ2-5; v_gene: TRBV10-3; d_gene: -; abundance: -
CDR3nt: TGTGCCAGCAGCTGGGCCCTAAGCTCCTACAATGAGCAGTTCTTC; CDR3aa: CASSWALSSYNEQFF; j_gene: TRBJ2-1; v_gene: TRBV7-2; d_gene: -; abundance: -
CDR3nt: TGCAGCGTTGAAGTAGGGGCAACCCGCACAGATACGCAGTATTTT; CDR3aa: CSVEVGATRTDTQYF; j_gene: TRBJ2-3; v_gene: TRBV29-1; d_gene: -; abundance: once
CDR3nt: TGTGCCAGCAGCTTTAATACAGGGGATCGAGGACCCCTCCACTTT; CDR3aa: CASSFNTGDRGPLHF; j_gene: TRBJ1-6; v_gene: TRBV7-2; d_gene: TRBD1; abundance: -